These 26 T cell receptor beta chains share one sample of origin, sequenced in a study of blood T cell repertoires in COVID-19. Measured with immunoSEQ multiplex PCR; TCRdb has only the in-frame clones, and not every one. This table has 150,000 to 250,000 clones, around 82% appearing once. Sequences were obtained from PBMCs or T cells enriched from blood (not recorded which). These receptors originate from a middle-aged man who had recovered from COVID-19.

This chain connects TRBV15 to TRBJ2-2, with D hard to call. The V end was cut by 3 bases, the J end by 1 base, with 18 bases between. CDR3 length equals 18 residues. The germline gives CDR1 LNHNV, CDR2 YYDKDF (reference sequence). The CDR3 DNA is TGTGCCACCAGCAGGTTAACCGGTCGAGCGCTGAACACCGGGGAGCTGTTTTTT. The encoded protein is CATSRLTGRALNTGELFF.

The chain has TRBV5-1 and TRBJ2-1; 10 positions match TRBD2. V lost 3 bases and J lost 4; bases outside the gene matches: 4. Per germline, CDR1 SGHRS and CDR2 YFSETQ. This CDR3 region has 15 residues. CDR3 DNA: TGCGCCAGCAGCTGGCTAGCGGGAGCGTACAATGAGCAGTTCTTC. This codes for CASSWLAGAYNEQFF. Looking up the rest from reference TRBV5-1 and TRBJ2-1 gives the full variable domain: KAGVTQTPRYLIKTRGQQVTLSCSPISGHRSVSWYQQTPGQGLQFLFEYFSETQRNKGNFPGRFSGRQFSNSRSEMNVSTLELGDSALYLCASSWLAGAYNEQFFGPGTRLTVL.

J is TRBJ2-7 and V is TRBV5-1, with D possibly being TRBD1 (5 bases). The CDR3 is 13 residues long. The germline CDR1 and CDR2 sequences are SGHRS and YFSETQ. The V end lost 1 base, the J end lost 3 bases, and 8 bases lay between the germline ends. Here the CDR3 reads CASSLTGNYEQYF. For the CDR3, the DNA is TGCGCCAGCAGCTTGACAGGTAACTACGAGCAGTACTTC.

This sequence joins TRBV11-2 and TRBJ2-1; a possible D gene is TRBD2 (6 bases). The CDR3 is 14 residues long. CDR1 is SGHAT, CDR2 FQNNGV, per germline. With 2 bases removed from V and 9 bases from J, the gap between germline ends came to 14 bases. CDR3 loop: CASSLMTSFGEQFF. The DNA for the CDR3 is TGTGCCAGCAGCTTAATGACTAGTTTCGGTGAGCAGTTCTTC. Variable domain in full (rest from reference TRBV11-2 and TRBJ2-1): EAGVAQSPRYKIIEKRQSVAFWCNPISGHATLYWYQQILGQGPKLLIQFQNNGVVDDSQLPKDRFSAERLKGVDSTLKIQPAKLEDSAVYLCASSLMTSFGEQFFGPGTRLTVL.

The CDR3 region has the DNA TGTGCCAGTAGTGTAAACAGGGCTTTCGAAGCTTTCTTT. As protein: CASSVNRAFEAFF. J is TRBJ1-1 and V is TRBV19, with D perhaps TRBD1 (6 bases). Germline assignment: CDR1 LNHDA and CDR2 SQIVND (reference sequence). This CDR3 has 13 amino acids. The V end lost 5 bases, the J end lost 8 bases, and 15 bases lay between the germline ends. The complete variable domain, with remaining parts taken from reference TRBV19 and TRBJ1-1, reads DGGITQSPKYLFRKEGQNVTLSCEQNLNHDAMYWYRQDPGQGLRLIYYSQIVNDFQKGDIAEGYSVSREKKESFPLTVTSAQKNPTAFYLCASSVNRAFEAFFGQGTRLTVV.

The chain links TRBV7-9 to TRBJ2-5; D call uncertain. The V and J ends lost 6 bases and 5 bases respectively, with 10 bases between them. CDR1 SEHNR and CDR2 FQNEAQ come from the germline V gene (reference sequence). The CDR3 is 12 residues long. The CDR3 reads CASSPPRETQYF. CDR3 in DNA: TGTGCCAGCAGTCCCCCGCGGGAGACCCAGTACTTC. Filled out from reference TRBV7-9 and TRBJ2-5, the complete variable domain reads DTGVSQNPRHKITKRGQNVTFRCDPISEHNRLYWYRQTLGQGPEFLTYFQNEAQLEKSRLLSDRFSAERPKGSFSTLEIQRTEQGDSAMYLCASSPPRETQYFGPGTRLLVL.

This clone appeared once. CDR3 residues: CASSQRYRGGSYNEQFF. In DNA form, the CDR3 reads TGCGCCAGCAGCCAGAGATACAGGGGGGGGTCCTACAATGAGCAGTTCTTC. This chain connects TRBV4-1 to TRBJ2-1, with D perhaps matching TRBD1 (8 bases). V shed 3 bases and J shed 1 base, with 16 bases lying between them. This CDR3 has 17 residues. Germline CDR1 is MGHRA and CDR2 is YSYEKL.

The chain employs TRBV18 and TRBJ1-4; possible D gene TRBD1, 6 bases. With 1 base removed from V and 8 bases from J, the gap between germline ends came to 20 bases. Germline V gene sequence: CDR1 KGHSH, CDR2 LQKENI. There are 17 residues in the CDR3. The CDR3 DNA follows: TGTGCCAGCTCACCACGGGGGGGCACGCCCGTGGAGGAAAAACTGTTTTTT. This sequence encodes CASSPRGGTPVEEKLFF.

The rearrangement joins TRBV5-1 to TRBJ1-3; 7 bases align to TRBD1. The germline CDR1 and CDR2 sequences are SGHRS and YFSETQ. This CDR3 is built from 17 residues. V was pared by 4 bases and J by 2 bases, with 12 bases of the junction left unmatched. CDR3 bases: TGCGCCAGCAGCATTGAACCCCAGGGGGAGGCTGGAAACACCATATATTTT. Translation gives CASSIEPQGEAGNTIYF.

This clone came up once. The sample carries other DNA sequences with the same CDR3. V is TRBV27 and J is TRBJ2-1; 11 bases line up with TRBD2. V lost 6 bases, J lost 2 bases, and 3 bases stayed unmatched. Germline CDR1 reads MNHEY; CDR2 reads SMNVEV (reference sequence). This CDR3 region has 15 residues. The CDR3 DNA follows: TGTGCCAGCAGCCTACTAGCGGGAGCCTACAATGAGCAGTTCTTC. Translated, it gives CASSLLAGAYNEQFF.

This CDR3 reads CAISTSGRMRFVDTQYF. In DNA, the CDR3 is TGTGCCATCAGCACTAGCGGGAGGATGCGGTTTGTAGATACGCAGTATTTT. The chain has TRBV10-3 and TRBJ2-3, with 12 bases fitting TRBD2. Trimming removed 6 bases from V and 5 bases from J; junction bases left unmatched: 12. The germline gives CDR1 ENHRY, CDR2 SYGVKD. This CDR3 contains 17 residues.

A single count supports this clone. The V call is TRBV2, the J call TRBJ1-2; the D gene is possibly TRBD1 (5 bases). Per the germline V gene, CDR1 is SNHLY and CDR2 is FYNNEI. The length of the CDR3 is 16 residues. Trimming removed 8 bases from V and 6 bases from J, with 25 bases in between. DNA for the CDR3: TGTGCCAGCCGACGAACCGGGGACTCTCCCGGCGATGGCTACACCTTC. The encoded protein is CASRRTGDSPGDGYTF. The full variable domain, with the rest looked up from reference TRBV2 and TRBJ1-2, is EPEVTQTPSHQVTQMGQEVILRCVPISNHLYFYWYRQILGQKVEFLVSFYNNEISEKSEIFDDQFSVERPDGSNFTLKIRSTKLEDSAMYFCASRRTGDSPGDGYTFGSGTRLTVV.

The chain carries TRBV2 and TRBJ2-3; 7 nucleotides line up with TRBD2. With 7 bases clipped from V and 4 bases from J, the junction kept 8 bases outside the gene matches. This CDR3 contains 14 residues. CDR1 SNHLY and CDR2 FYNNEI come from the germline V gene. In nucleotides, the CDR3 is TGTGCCAGCAAAGGGCGGGAGTTTTCAGATACGCAGTATTTT. It translates to CASKGREFSDTQYF.

The genes are TRBV27 and TRBJ2-2; 7 nucleotides line up with TRBD1. Losses at the gene ends were 5 bases for V and 5 bases for J; bases not matched to a gene: 8. This CDR3 is built from 15 residues. Germline assignment: CDR1 MNHEY and CDR2 SMNVEV (reference sequence). CDR3 DNA sequence: TGTGCCAGCAGTCGGATTGACAGGGATACCGGGGAGCTGTTTTTT. Translated: CASSRIDRDTGELFF.

The rearrangement joins TRBV28 to TRBJ2-1; 10 bases match TRBD2. Germline trimming cut 4 bases from V and 1 base from J; bases unmatched to any gene: 10. The CDR3 sequence is 18 residues long. CDR1 MDHEN and CDR2 SYDVKM come from the germline V gene. The CDR3, as DNA: TGTGCCAGCAGTTCTTATTTGGAGCGGGAGGGTTCCTACAATGAGCAGTTCTTC. Translated, it gives CASSSYLEREGSYNEQFF.

The rearrangement joins TRBV20-1 to TRBJ1-1; TRBD1 aligns across 9 bases. V shed 3 bases, J shed 10 bases, and the junction held 3 bases outside the gene matches. This CDR3 region has 11 residues. Germline V CDR1 and CDR2: DFQATT, SNEGSKA (reference sequence). The CDR3 DNA reads as TGCAGTGCTAGGGACAGGGGAGTAGCTTTCTTT. Its translation: CSARDRGVAFF.

This sequence joins TRBV3-1 (or the pseudogene TRBV3-2) and TRBJ2-3; tentatively, D is TRBD1 (6 bases). The germline gives CDR1 LGHDT, CDR2 YNNKEL (reference sequence). The CDR3 is made up of 16 amino acids. The V end was cut by 3 bases, the J end by 2 bases, with 15 bases between. The CDR3 spells CASSQFGTTNTDTQYF. The CDR3 DNA follows: TGTGCCAGCAGCCAGTTCGGGACAACCAACACAGATACGCAGTATTTT.

This clone showed up just once. The chain combines TRBV5-5 with TRBJ1-2; TRBD1 matches at 7 bases. This CDR3 is 13 amino acids long. Germline CDR1 reads SGHKS; CDR2 reads YYEKEE (reference sequence). Trimming took 3 bases from V and 5 from J; bases not matched to a gene: 4. The CDR3 DNA is TGTGCCAGCAGCTACCAGGGGGTGTATGGCTACACCTTC. It encodes CASSYQGVYGYTF.

The chain recombines TRBV27 with TRBJ2-7; 10 positions agree with TRBD1. Germline V lookup: CDR1 MNHEY, CDR2 SMNVEV (reference sequence). J gave up 6 bases and V 2 bases, and 4 bases lay outside the gene matches. CDR3 size: 14 residues. CDR3 DNA sequence: TGTGCCAGCAGTTTAGGGACAGGGGTCCCCGAGCAGTACTTC. Its translation is CASSLGTGVPEQYF.

The chain is built from TRBV2 and TRBJ2-7; TRBD2 agrees at 12 bases. The V and J ends lost 7 bases and 0 bases, in that order; junction bases with no gene match: 4. Germline CDR1 is SNHLY and CDR2 is FYNNEI. This CDR3 region has 15 residues. For the CDR3, the DNA is TGTGCCAGCAATTTACTAGCGGGAGGCTCCTACGAGCAGTACGTC. The encoded protein is CASNLLAGGSYEQYV.

The V gene is TRBV9, the J gene TRBJ2-5, with 11 bases lining up with TRBD1. The V and J ends lost 3 bases and 5 bases, in that order; junction bases with no gene match: 12. CDR1 and CDR2 from the germline V gene are SGDLS and YYNGEE. This CDR3 spans 17 amino acids. The CDR3: CASSDPGTGGKRETQYF. The CDR3 DNA reads as TGTGCCAGCAGCGACCCCGGGACAGGGGGTAAAAGGGAGACCCAGTACTTC.

The rearrangement joins TRBV7-8 to TRBJ1-1; D perhaps matches TRBD1 (6 bases). Trimming removed 0 bases at V and 1 base at J, with 9 bases between. This CDR3 has 15 residues. Germline assignment: CDR1 SGHVS and CDR2 FQNEAQ. In DNA, the CDR3 is TGTGCCAGCAGCTTAGCAACAGGGCCGAACACTGAAGCTTTCTTT. Its translation is CASSLATGPNTEAFF.

The CDR3 DNA sequence: TGTGCCAGCAGTGAAAATTCTGAAGAGACCCAGTACTTC. It is translated as CASSENSEETQYF. The gene calls are TRBV2 and TRBJ2-5; D ambiguous. CDR3 length equals 13 residues. The ends were cut back, 2 bases at V and 3 bases at J, with 7 bases in the middle. The germline V gene has CDR1 SNHLY and CDR2 FYNNEI.

This chain links TRBV6-5 with TRBJ1-1; the match to TRBD1 covers 8 bases. CDR3 length: 14 amino acids. After removal of 8 bases from V and 1 base from J, the junction contained 6 bases not matched to a gene. The germline CDR1 and CDR2 sequences are MNHEY and SVGAGI. The CDR3: CASGLDRGNTEAFF. In nucleotides, the CDR3 is TGTGCCAGCGGATTAGACAGGGGGAACACTGAAGCTTTCTTT.

This chain links TRBV11-2 with TRBJ1-2; 7 bases fit TRBD1. This CDR3 has 15 amino acids. The trim removed 0 bases at V and 8 bases at J, leaving 9 bases unmatched. Looked up from germline, CDR1 is SGHAT and CDR2 is FQNNGV. In DNA, the CDR3 is TGTGCCAGCAGCTTAGATTACGAGGGGGCAAAGGGCTACACCTTC. Translated, it gives CASSLDYEGAKGYTF. Based on the CDR3 plus reference TRBV11-2 and TRBJ1-2, the full variable domain is EAGVAQSPRYKIIEKRQSVAFWCNPISGHATLYWYQQILGQGPKLLIQFQNNGVVDDSQLPKDRFSAERLKGVDSTLKIQPAKLEDSAVYLCASSLDYEGAKGYTFGSGTRLTVV.

This clone has only a few counts. This chain uses TRBV6-1 with TRBJ1-3; weak D call: TRBD1 (5 bases). V was shortened by 2 bases and J by 3 bases, with 17 bases between the two germline ends. Germline V CDR1 and CDR2: MNHNS, SASEGT. CDR3 length: 17 amino acids. CDR3 residues: CASSEFEAGRLGNTIYF. The CDR3 DNA follows: TGTGCCAGCAGTGAATTTGAGGCAGGGCGGCTTGGAAACACCATATATTTT.